This entry lists 31 T cell receptor beta chains sequenced from one sample in a study of T cell changes during pregnancy in multiple sclerosis (dated by TCRdb to the late 2010s). The method behind the library was the immunoSEQ multiplex PCR assay. Drawn from immuneACCESS, this table holds only the in-frame rearrangements with V and J called that TCRdb kept. Clones are partly lost; checked studies trace under half to an unresolved V gene and leave the rest unexplained. For this sample the table gives roughly 35,000 clones, of which almost 95% were detected only once. 0.43% of the sample goes to the ten largest clones. This material consisted of CD4+ T cells from peripheral blood mononuclear cells, taken in the third trimester of pregnancy. The source is a female donor in good health, enrolled as a control in a pregnancy study.

This chain uses TRBV30 with TRBJ1-2; possible D gene TRBD1, 6 bases. CDR1 and CDR2 from the germline V gene are GTSNPN and SVGIG (reference sequence). The length of the CDR3 is 14 residues. Trimming removed 0 bases from V and 5 bases from J, with 13 bases in between. CDR3 residues: CAWSVQGVIYGYTF. The CDR3 DNA follows: TGTGCCTGGAGTGTACAGGGAGTAATATATGGCTACACCTTC.

The rearrangement joins TRBV7-9 to TRBJ1-1; no reliable D call. The CDR3 is 11 residues long. Trimming shortened V by 7 bases and J by 5 bases, and 8 bases separated the two germline ends. The V gene's germline CDR1 is SEHNR and CDR2 FQNEAQ (reference sequence). The CDR3 loop reads CASTTRTEAFF. The DNA of the CDR3 is TGTGCCAGCACTACGCGGACTGAAGCTTTCTTT.

The V gene is TRBV28, the J gene TRBJ2-5, with D possibly being TRBD2 (7 bases). Trimming stripped 7 bases from V and 2 bases from J, with 17 bases between. This CDR3 has 15 amino acids. Germline V gene sequence: CDR1 MDHEN, CDR2 SYDVKM. Here the CDR3 reads CASKGGTTRQETQYF. Written as DNA, the CDR3 is TGTGCCAGCAAGGGGGGGACTACACGACAAGAGACCCAGTACTTC.

The chain employs TRBV6-5 and TRBJ2-4; 8 positions agree with TRBD1. Germline loops: CDR1 MNHEY, CDR2 SVGAGI. J gave up 11 bases and V 7 bases, and 7 bases lay outside the gene matches. This CDR3 is 12 amino acids long. The DNA for the CDR3 is TGTGCCAGCAACAACAGGGGGTCGGTTCAGTACTTC. Amino acids: CASNNRGSVQYF.

This chain uses TRBV4-2 with TRBJ1-6; D is possibly TRBD1 (6 bases). Trimming removed 0 bases from V and 9 bases from J, with 12 bases in between. The CDR3 consists of 15 residues. In germline, CDR1 is LGHNA, CDR2 YNFKEQ. The CDR3, as DNA: TGTGCCAGCAGCCAAGAAGGGCAGGGGAGTTCACCCCTCCACTTT. It codes for CASSQEGQGSSPLHF.

The chain combines TRBV29-1 with TRBJ1-2, with TRBD1 matching over 9 bases. V trimming: 8 bases; J trimming: 6 bases; junction bases outside the gene matches: 4. The V gene's germline CDR1 is SQVTM and CDR2 ANQGSEA. The CDR3 has 11 residues. This CDR3 reads CSTGTGNGYTF. The DNA for the CDR3 is TGCAGCACAGGGACAGGGAATGGCTACACCTTC.

The chain carries TRBV7-3 and TRBJ1-2, with D perhaps TRBD1 (5 bases). CDR3 length: 13 residues. The germline V gene encodes CDR1 SGHTA and CDR2 FQGTGA. V was pared by 4 bases and J by 8 bases, with 14 bases between. CDR3 protein: CASSSGGAGGYTF. The CDR3 DNA sequence: TGTGCCAGCAGCTCAGGCGGGGCGGGGGGCTACACCTTC.

The chain recombines TRBV7-2 with TRBJ1-5, with a tentative D call TRBD1 (5 bases). This CDR3 has 13 amino acids. With 7 bases removed from V and 5 bases from J, the gap between germline ends came to 12 bases. The germline V gene encodes CDR1 SGHTA and CDR2 FQGNSA. CDR3 coding DNA: TGTGCCAGCACCTGGACACAAGATCAGCCCCAGCATTTT. Translated, it gives CASTWTQDQPQHF. Drawing the rest from reference TRBV7-2 and TRBJ1-5, the complete variable domain is GAGVSQSPSNKVTEKGKDVELRCDPISGHTALYWYRQSLGQGLEFLIYFQGNSAPDKSGLPSDRFSAERTGGSVSTLTIQRTQQEDSAVYLCASTWTQDQPQHFGDGTRLSIL.

The gene calls are TRBV9 and TRBJ2-1; 9 bases map to TRBD2. Germline loops: CDR1 SGDLS, CDR2 YYNGEE. The junction had 4 bases not matched to a gene; V was cut back by 4 bases and J by 8 bases. This CDR3 comprises 13 residues. For the CDR3, the DNA is TGTGCCAGCAGCACGGGACTAGCCCATGAGCAGTTCTTC. The encoded protein is CASSTGLAHEQFF.

V and J are TRBV7-2 and TRBJ2-7; D is undetermined. The germline V gene encodes CDR1 SGHTA and CDR2 FQGNSA. The CDR3 has 12 residues. Trimming took 3 bases from V and 2 from J, leaving 5 bases between them. This CDR3 is CASSLAAYEQYF. The CDR3 nucleotides are TGTGCCAGCAGCTTGGCGGCCTACGAGCAGTACTTC. Supplemented by reference TRBV7-2 and TRBJ2-7, the full variable domain reads GAGVSQSPSNKVTEKGKDVELRCDPISGHTALYWYRQSLGQGLEFLIYFQGNSAPDKSGLPSDRFSAERTGGSVSTLTIQRTQQEDSAVYLCASSLAAYEQYFGPGTRLTVT.

The chain carries TRBV7-9 and TRBJ1-3; TRBD1 might be the D (6 bases). Germline-derived CDR1 and CDR2 are SEHNR and FQNEAQ (reference sequence). This CDR3 is 16 amino acids long. V lost 3 bases and J lost 1, with 13 bases in between. The CDR3 nucleotides read TGTGCCAGCAGCTTCAGAAGGGGGTCTTCTGGAAACACCATATATTTT. It translates to CASSFRRGSSGNTIYF.

The CDR3 spells CASSPADRVNEKLFF. The CDR3 DNA is TGTGCCAGCTCACCAGCGGACAGAGTTAATGAAAAACTGTTTTTT. The chain employs TRBV18 and TRBJ1-4, with D perhaps TRBD1 (6 bases). V lost 2 bases and J 4 bases, leaving 11 bases between the germline ends. Germline V gene lookup returns CDR1 KGHSH and CDR2 LQKENI. The CDR3 loop spans 15 amino acids.

V and J are TRBV28 and TRBJ1-3, with TRBD1 matching over 8 bases. CDR3 size: 16 residues. CDR1 is MDHEN, CDR2 SYDVKM, per germline. V lost 3 bases, J lost 5 bases, and 9 bases stayed unmatched. The CDR3 is CASSFPGQGKRNTIYF. The CDR3 nucleotides read TGTGCCAGCAGTTTTCCCGGACAGGGCAAACGAAACACCATATATTTT.

The genes are TRBV15 and TRBJ2-7, with no clear D. Per the germline V gene, CDR1 is LNHNV and CDR2 is YYDKDF (reference sequence). The length of the CDR3 is 13 residues. With 4 bases removed from V and 1 base from J, the gap between germline ends came to 8 bases. CDR3 amino acids: CATSTLLSYEQYF. Here the CDR3 DNA reads TGTGCCACCAGCACCCTCCTATCCTACGAGCAGTACTTC.

The rearrangement joins TRBV7-8 to TRBJ2-3; no definite D call. V was cut by 5 bases and J by 4 bases, with 10 bases left in between. Germline CDR1 SGHVS, CDR2 FQNEAQ. There are 13 residues in the CDR3. CDR3 amino acids: CASSPPVADTQYF. CDR3 sequence (DNA): TGTGCCAGCAGCCCACCGGTGGCAGATACGCAGTATTTT.

J is TRBJ2-1 and V is TRBV5-8; 11 nucleotides agree with TRBD2. Germline V CDR1 and CDR2: SGHTS, YDEGEE. This CDR3 has 14 amino acids. J was trimmed by 14 bases and V by 2 bases; bases with no gene match: 9. CDR3 amino acids: CASSFSFSGGEKFF. CDR3 DNA sequence: TGTGCCAGCAGCTTCTCCTTTAGCGGGGGGGAGAAGTTCTTC.

The genes are TRBV18 and TRBJ1-5; 9 bases agree with TRBD1. The germline V gene has CDR1 KGHSH and CDR2 LQKENI. With 2 bases clipped from V and 1 base from J, the junction kept 3 bases outside the gene matches. The CDR3 has 16 amino acids. CDR3 region: CASSPSGTGSNQPQHF. Written as DNA, the CDR3 is TGTGCCAGCTCACCATCGGGGACAGGGAGCAATCAGCCCCAGCATTTT.

The V and J genes are TRBV7-3 and TRBJ2-2; the match to TRBD1 covers 7 bases. CDR1 SGHTA and CDR2 FQGTGA come from the germline V gene. The CDR3 extends over 14 amino acids. V dropped 5 bases and J dropped 4; count of bases not matched to a gene: 4. CDR3 DNA sequence: TGTGCCAGCAGCCCGGGGACAGTCACCGGGGAGCTGTTTTTT. Protein product: CASSPGTVTGELFF.

V usage is TRBV7-2 and J usage is TRBJ2-3; D may be TRBD2 (6 bases). The CDR3 spans 15 residues. V shed 2 bases and J shed 2 bases, with 11 bases lying between them. In germline, CDR1 is SGHTA, CDR2 FQGNSA. CDR3 in amino acids: CASSLSRGYTDTQYF. DNA for the CDR3: TGTGCCAGCAGCTTATCCCGGGGGTACACAGATACGCAGTATTTT.

V usage is TRBV18 and J usage is TRBJ2-6; 7 bases align to TRBD2. With V trimmed by 2 bases and J by 1 base, 11 bases remained unmatched. The CDR3 length is 19 residues. Per the germline V gene, CDR1 is KGHSH and CDR2 is LQKENI. The CDR3 is CASSPKASGDFSGANVLTF. DNA for the CDR3: TGTGCCAGCTCACCAAAAGCCAGCGGGGATTTTTCTGGGGCCAACGTCCTGACTTTC.

This rearrangement joins TRBV7-2 to TRBJ1-1; 8 bases are a match to TRBD1. In germline, CDR1 is SGHTA, CDR2 FQGNSA. Trimming took 5 bases from V and 4 from J; bases not matched to a gene: 6. The CDR3 has 14 amino acids. Here the CDR3 DNA reads TGTGCCAGCAGCCTGGACAGGGTACCCACTGAAGCTTTCTTT. As protein: CASSLDRVPTEAFF.

The V gene is TRBV4-2, the J gene TRBJ1-2, with 8 bases that match TRBD1. Unmatched junction bases numbered 13, after V lost 4 bases and J lost 6 bases. This CDR3 region has 16 residues. Germline V gives CDR1 LGHNA, CDR2 YNFKEQ. The CDR3 region is CASSRQFRTGRDGYTF. CDR3 DNA: TGTGCCAGCAGCCGACAATTTAGGACAGGGCGGGATGGCTACACCTTC.

The J gene is TRBJ2-7, the V gene TRBV19; possibly TRBD1 for D (6 bases). V lost 4 bases and J lost 3, with 13 bases in between. The CDR3 is 14 residues long. The germline gives CDR1 LNHDA, CDR2 SQIVND (reference sequence). CDR3 DNA sequence: TGTGCCAGTAGTACCTCGAGGGGGAGCTACGAGCAGTACTTC. Encoded protein: CASSTSRGSYEQYF.

This sequence joins TRBV9 and TRBJ1-2; 7 positions match TRBD1. Unmatched junction bases numbered 11, after V lost 2 bases and J lost 4 bases. Germline V lookup: CDR1 SGDLS, CDR2 YYNGEE. The CDR3 is 16 amino acids. CDR3 sequence: CASSVATGAGSYGYTF. CDR3 in DNA: TGTGCCAGCAGCGTTGCTACAGGGGCCGGGAGCTATGGCTACACCTTC.

This clone showed up just once. The genes are TRBV29-1 and TRBJ2-3, with D perhaps TRBD1 (6 bases). Germline CDR1 is SQVTM and CDR2 is ANQGSEA. This CDR3 contains 11 residues. Trimming stripped 3 bases from V and 10 bases from J, with 11 bases between. Here the CDR3 DNA reads TGCAGCGTTGATAAGGGGGTGTCGCAGTATTTT. Its protein product is CSVDKGVSQYF.

This chain joins TRBV29-1 and TRBJ1-5, with D possibly TRBD1 on 6 matching bases. CDR1 SQVTM and CDR2 ANQGSEA come from the germline V gene. This CDR3 is 12 amino acids long. The germline V and J ends were trimmed by 7 bases and 3 bases, with 10 bases remaining between them. As DNA, the CDR3 is TGCAGCGCTGGACAGCCCAATCAGCCCCAGCATTTT. Translated: CSAGQPNQPQHF.

The V gene is TRBV14, the J gene TRBJ1-4; 9 nucleotides agree with TRBD1. V shed 5 bases and J 5 bases; nucleotides not matched to a gene: 9. The CDR3 is made up of 16 amino acids. Germline-derived CDR1 and CDR2 are SGHDN and FVKESK. For the CDR3, the DNA is TGTGCCAGCAGCACACGGTTCGGGACAGGGAATGAAAAACTGTTTTTT. Translation gives CASSTRFGTGNEKLFF. Full variable domain (missing parts from reference TRBV14 and TRBJ1-4): EAGVTQFPSHSVIEKGQTVTLRCDPISGHDNLYWYRRVMGKEIKFLLHFVKESKQDESGMPNNRFLAERTGGTYSTLKVQPAELEDSGVYFCASSTRFGTGNEKLFFGSGTQLSVL.

In DNA form, the CDR3 reads TGTGCCAGCACCATTTACAGGGGAGGCGCAGCCGGCTACACCTTC. Its translation is CASTIYRGGAAGYTF. This sequence joins TRBV2 and TRBJ1-2; TRBD1 matches at 7 bases. Losses at the gene ends were 7 bases for V and 8 bases for J; bases not matched to a gene: 16. This CDR3 spans 15 amino acids. CDR1 and CDR2 (germline): SNHLY, FYNNEI.

V gene TRBV2 combines with J gene TRBJ2-1, with 7 bases matching TRBD2. The CDR3 loop spans 12 amino acids. Germline CDR1 SNHLY, CDR2 FYNNEI. The V segment lost 8 bases and the J segment 9 bases; nucleotides outside the gene matches: 7. Here the CDR3 reads CASQTSSAEQFF. The CDR3 DNA sequence: TGTGCCAGCCAGACTAGCAGTGCTGAGCAGTTCTTC.

V usage is TRBV6-5 and J usage is TRBJ2-7; no definite D call. There are 11 residues in the CDR3. Per the germline V gene, CDR1 is MNHEY and CDR2 is SVGAGI. Between the trimmed V and J ends, which lost 5 bases and 3 bases, there was a span of 5 bases. This CDR3 is CASSAGYEQYF. Here the CDR3 DNA reads TGTGCCAGCAGTGCAGGCTACGAGCAGTACTTC.

The rearrangement links TRBV6-5 to TRBJ1-2; possibly TRBD1 for D (6 bases). V was clipped by 2 bases and J by 7 bases, with 17 bases between them. CDR1 MNHEY and CDR2 SVGAGI come from the germline V gene. The CDR3 spans 15 residues. The CDR3: CASSYDTGFGSGYTF. The CDR3, as DNA: TGTGCCAGCAGTTACGACACAGGGTTTGGGAGTGGCTACACCTTC.